This TCR beta chain was captured in a study of control samples from healthy donors and cancer patients. This CDR3 has 15 residues. With V trimmed by 1 base and J by 3 bases, 6 bases remained unmatched. Germline V gene sequence: CDR1 GTSNPN, CDR2 SVGIG (reference sequence). Clones were read by immunoSEQ multiplex PCR, and TCRdb kept only the in-frame ones, dropping some. In the table there are about 170,000 clones, roughly 91% of which are singletons. The source material was blood. The chain employs TRBV30 and TRBJ1-5; 7 nucleotides line up with TRBD1. The TCR comes from a woman in her twenties or thirties in good health. For the CDR3, the DNA is TGTGCCTGGAGTGCTCCGGACAGGATCAATCAGCCCCAGCATTTT. The encoded protein is CAWSAPDRINQPQHF.